This T cell receptor (beta chain) was captured in a study of a mutant IDH1 vaccine in newly diagnosed glioma. Looking at the study overall: Radiotherapy, temozolomide, or both had been given previously, and both were given to most. V12 came at week 35, V13 at week 47.

General study points: Evidence of vaccine-induced immune responses was documented in 85% to 95% of patients.

The method was immunoSEQ multiplex PCR; TCRdb's version includes in-frame clones alone and lacks a portion of them. The repertoire holds 75,000 to 95,000 clones, with roughly 90% as singletons. This CDR3 comprises 14 residues. J gave up 1 base and V 2 bases, and 1 base lay outside the gene matches. CDR1 is SEHNR, CDR2 FQNEAQ, per germline (reference sequence). A remark on this clone: Its antigen is unknown.

As to time point: week 47, end of study. All doses held 300 ug of mutant IDH1 20-mer peptide, with topical imiquimod. Those who donated had recent WHO grade 3 or 4 IDH1-mutant, ATRX-lost astrocytomas. This specimen consisted of PBMCs, obtained from a glioma patient whose treatment included an IDH1 peptide vaccine. The J gene is TRBJ2-5, the V gene TRBV7-9; 7 bases agree with TRBD2. This clonotype originated in a woman in her forties or fifties with glioma. DNA of the CDR3: TGTGCCAGCAGCTTACCGGGGGGCCAAGAGACCCAGTACTTC. It is translated as CASSLPGGQETQYF.